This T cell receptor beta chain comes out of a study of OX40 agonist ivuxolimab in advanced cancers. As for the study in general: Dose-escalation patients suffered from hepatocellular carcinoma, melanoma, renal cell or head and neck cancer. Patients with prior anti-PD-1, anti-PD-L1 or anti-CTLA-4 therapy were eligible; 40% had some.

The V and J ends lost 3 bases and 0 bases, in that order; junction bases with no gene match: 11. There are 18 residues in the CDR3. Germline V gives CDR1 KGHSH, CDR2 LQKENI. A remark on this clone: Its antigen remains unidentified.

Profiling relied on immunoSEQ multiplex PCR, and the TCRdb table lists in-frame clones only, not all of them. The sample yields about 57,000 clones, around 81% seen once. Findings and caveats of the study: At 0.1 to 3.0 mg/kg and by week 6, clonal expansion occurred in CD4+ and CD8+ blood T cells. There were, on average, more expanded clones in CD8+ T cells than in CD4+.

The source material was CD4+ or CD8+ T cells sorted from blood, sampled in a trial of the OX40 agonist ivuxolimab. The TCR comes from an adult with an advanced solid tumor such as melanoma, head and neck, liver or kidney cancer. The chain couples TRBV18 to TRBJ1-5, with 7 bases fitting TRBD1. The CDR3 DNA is TGTGCCAGCTCACCCCGGGTCTCCGGACAGGATAGCAATCAGCCCCAGCATTTT. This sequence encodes CASSPRVSGQDSNQPQHF.